The subject of this entry is one TCR beta chain. This clone was seen more than once but under ten times. Its binding antigen is unknown. The sample holds no much larger clone one base away, and base qualities are not on file. TCRbeta CDR3 regions were amplified from genomic DNA using the immunoSEQ Assay, a bias-controlled multiplex PCR. The study's own analysis went as follows. The number of nucleated cells in each sample was estimated by amplification of reference gene primers within the assay. Sequence reads were collapsed and filtered to measure the absolute abundance of every unique TCRbeta CDR3 rearrangement. For each sample, productive Simpson clonality was calculated as the square root of Simpson's diversity index over productive rearrangements. TCRdb's version of the immuneACCESS table is confined to in-frame rearrangements and falls short of the full clone set. An unresolved V gene accounts for under half of the shortfall where checked; the remainder is of unknown origin. V, J and clone size reflect that table, while D and trimming were determined from the DNA. Across this sample there are roughly 230,000 clones, with around 81% seen only once. Jointly, the top ten make up less than 5.5% of the sample.

The data stem from a study of blood T cell repertoires in COVID-19 (dated by TCRdb to the early 2020s). As for the study more broadly: Samples from collaborators originated in the United States, Italy and Spain and spanned both the acute and convalescent phases of COVID-19. Samples were obtained from the ongoing ImmuneRACE study (first 160 participants) and from over a thousand subjects provided by 6 global collaborators. The sample metadata nearly always contained a de-identified subject ID, COVID-19 status, age in years and sex. The dataset comprised deeply sampled blood TCRbeta repertoires from subjects exposed to, actively infected with, or recovered from COVID-19. Where HLA class I and class II types were available, the types were taken from metadata supplied by the sample provider, not from assay-based typing. The material from the prospective study consisted of cDNA or gDNA derived from T cells, B-cell-depleted T cells, or PBMCs. The repertoires were released in a freely available public database meant as a resource for research on the immune response to SARS-CoV-2. General findings and caveats noted by the study authors: The amount of clinical and demographic metadata varied by source and participant and was provided uncurated.

From a lookup of the germline V gene (reference sequence), CDR1 and CDR2 are GTSNPN and SVGIG. The CDR3 numbers 14 residues from cysteine through phenylalanine. Only CDR3 DNA remains: 42 bases, in frame from the first base. Ends trimmed: V by 2 bases, J by 6 bases; bases unmatched to a gene: 8. Whole blood was collected in K2EDTA tubes by collaborating institutions according to the institutions' own protocols. For TCRbeta analysis, collaborators shipped samples as frozen whole blood, isolated PBMCs, or DNA extracted from either of those sample types. The clonotype comes from a man aged 45 to 65 with active or convalescent COVID-19. Material for sequencing was peripheral blood. The receptor chain draws on TRBV30 and TRBJ1-2; 8 bases in the junction line up with TRBD1. The CDR3 reads CAWSRGQGGDGYTF. The bases are TGTGCCTGGAGTCGAGGACAGGGAGGAGATGGCTACACCTTC. The entire variable domain, with the stretches around the CDR3 drawn from the reference TRBV30 and TRBJ1-2 proteins, is SQTIHQWPATLVQPVGSPLSLECTVEGTSNPNLYWYRQAAGRGLQLLFYSVGIGQISSEVPQNLSASRPQDRQFILSSKKLLLSDSGFYLCAWSRGQGGDGYTFGSGTRLTVV.